A single sample gave rise to the 14 T cell receptor beta chains below, sequenced in a study of T cell repertoires in cytomegalovirus infection. TCRdb called the reads again in MiXCR, with one record for every CDR3 protein. Here the sample spans 120,000 to 150,000 distinct CDR3 sequences, about 6% being singletons. The specimen was PBMCs. The receptors derive from a human donor in good health (CMV status not recorded). Some clones in this sample may be carry-over from other donors' samples.

This clonotype appeared many times. The chain has TRBV7-9 and TRBJ2-7; D may be TRBD2 (5 bases). Trimming pared 1 base from V and 6 bases from J, leaving 13 bases between. This CDR3 contains 14 residues. The germline V gene encodes CDR1 SEHNR and CDR2 FQNEAQ (reference sequence). CDR3 residues: CASSLGSAGSEQYF. CDR3 sequence (DNA): TGTGCCAGCAGCTTAGGATCTGCGGGTTCCGAGCAGTACTTC. Full variable domain (missing parts from reference TRBV7-9 and TRBJ2-7): DTGVSQNPRHKITKRGQNVTFRCDPISEHNRLYWYRQTLGQGPEFLTYFQNEAQLEKSRLLSDRFSAERPKGSFSTLEIQRTEQGDSAMYLCASSLGSAGSEQYFGPGTRLTVT.

This clonotype was seen repeatedly, ten times or more. This chain uses TRBV6-4 with TRBJ1-2, with a possible D match to TRBD1 (6 bases). Germline values: CDR1 MRHNA, CDR2 SNTAGT. V was clipped by 6 bases and J by 2 bases, with 10 bases between them. The CDR3 covers 13 residues. CDR3: CASSRDKNYGYTF. As DNA, the CDR3 is TGTGCCAGCAGCCGGGACAAAAACTATGGCTACACCTTC.

There are a few counts of this clonotype. The gene calls are TRBV7-2 and TRBJ1-1, with a possible D match to TRBD1 (6 bases). V was clipped by 6 bases and J by 4 bases, with 9 bases between them. This CDR3 contains 12 residues. Germline loops: CDR1 SGHTA, CDR2 FQGNSA. This CDR3 reads CASRPRGTEAFF. The CDR3 nucleotides read TGTGCCAGCAGGCCCAGGGGCACTGAAGCTTTCTTT.

This clonotype appeared many times. The rearrangement joins TRBV7-8 to TRBJ2-5; tentatively, D is TRBD2 (6 bases). Trimming pared 6 bases from V and 5 bases from J, leaving 13 bases between. Germline V lookup: CDR1 SGHVS, CDR2 FQNEAQ. The CDR3 runs 13 residues. CDR3 DNA: TGTGCCAGCAGTTCGTGGGAGGAGGAGACCCAGTACTTC. It codes for CASSSWEEETQYF.

In its sample, this clonotype was seen many times. The chain joins TRBV7-2 to TRBJ2-3, with 12 bases fitting TRBD2. J was trimmed by 9 bases and V by 5 bases; bases with no gene match: 9. The CDR3 runs 15 residues. Germline CDR1 reads SGHTA; CDR2 reads FQGNSA. CDR3 sequence: CASSRTSGDLMTQYF. The CDR3 bases are TGTGCCAGCAGCCGGACTAGCGGGGATCTCATGACGCAGTATTTT.

V and J are TRBV28 and TRBJ1-2; the D gene is possibly TRBD1 (6 bases). Trimming took off 5 bases at V and 8 bases at J, with 18 bases between the two ends. The CDR3 loop spans 14 amino acids. Looked up from germline, CDR1 is MDHEN and CDR2 is SYDVKM. CDR3 sequence (DNA): TGTGCCAGCAGTCGGCCCGCGGGGGGCATAGGCTACACCTTC. The encoded protein is CASSRPAGGIGYTF.

This clonotype appeared many times. The chain links TRBV7-2 to TRBJ1-3; D gene uncertain. Trimming removed 5 bases from V and 0 bases from J, with 11 bases in between. CDR1 and CDR2 from the germline V gene are SGHTA and FQGNSA. This CDR3 contains 15 residues. This CDR3 is CASSLGRDSGNTIYF. The CDR3 nucleotides read TGTGCCAGCAGCCTCGGGAGAGACTCTGGAAACACCATATATTTT.

This clonotype was seen many times. V gene TRBV7-9 combines with J gene TRBJ1-1, with unresolved D. Looked up from germline, CDR1 is SEHNR and CDR2 is FQNEAQ (reference sequence). V was clipped by 5 bases and J by 5 bases, with 12 bases between them. The CDR3 runs 13 residues. In DNA, the CDR3 is TGTGCCAGCAGCGCATCTCTAGGGACTGAAGCTTTCTTT. It yields the protein CASSASLGTEAFF.

This clonotype has ten or more counts. The gene calls are TRBV7-8 and TRBJ1-5; the match to TRBD1 covers 7 bases. The CDR3 is made up of 16 amino acids. Per the germline V gene, CDR1 is SGHVS and CDR2 is FQNEAQ. The J segment lost 7 bases and the V segment lost 7 bases, leaving 16 bases of the junction unmatched. Here the CDR3 DNA reads TGTGCCAGCAAACTTAGTCCCAGGGGGTTAGGGCAGCCCCAGCATTTT. Its protein product is CASKLSPRGLGQPQHF.

The rearrangement links TRBV20-1 to TRBJ2-3; D is unclear. V was cut by 4 bases and J by 1 base, with 9 bases left in between. This CDR3 region has 13 residues. Germline V gene lookup returns CDR1 DFQATT and CDR2 SNEGSKA (reference sequence). CDR3 loop: CSATGIGTDTQYF. CDR3 sequence (DNA): TGCAGTGCTACAGGAATCGGCACAGATACGCAGTATTTT.

In its sample, this clonotype was seen many times. The chain joins TRBV6-2 or TRBV6-3 to TRBJ2-1; 10 bases agree with TRBD2. This CDR3 is 17 amino acids long. Unmatched junction bases numbered 14, after V lost 5 bases and J lost 7 bases. Germline CDR1 is MNHEY and CDR2 is SVGEGT. The CDR3 coding sequence is TGTGCCAGCAGTCGATCCCCCTCACTAGCGGGATTGAATGAGCAGTTCTTC. Its translation is CASSRSPSLAGLNEQFF.

The chain uses TRBV28 and TRBJ2-2; 7 bases align to TRBD1. The CDR3 has 14 amino acids. Germline CDR1 and CDR2: MDHEN and SYDVKM. Losses at the gene ends were 3 bases for V and 4 bases for J; bases not matched to a gene: 2. CDR3 sequence (DNA): TGTGCCAGCAGTTTTCACAGGGGCACCGGGGAGCTGTTTTTT. Translation: CASSFHRGTGELFF.

In its sample, this clonotype ranks as medium-sized. V gene TRBV7-3 combines with J gene TRBJ1-2; D ambiguous. Germline assignment: CDR1 SGHTA and CDR2 FQGTGA. The V end lost 6 bases, the J end lost 2 bases, and 16 bases lay between the germline ends. The length of the CDR3 is 15 residues. CDR3 nucleotides: TGTGCCAGCAGAAAACAACCGGGAGGAAACTATGGCTACACCTTC. This codes for CASRKQPGGNYGYTF.

This clonotype was detected ten times or more. V usage is TRBV5-1 and J usage is TRBJ2-1; 9 positions match TRBD2. Germline CDR1 is SGHRS and CDR2 is YFSETQ. The CDR3 runs to 16 residues. V lost 6 bases, J lost 7 bases, and 14 bases stayed unmatched. In nucleotides, the CDR3 is TGCGCCAGCACCCCTAGCGGGGCCACAAGGGGGAATGAGCAGTTCTTC. Residues: CASTPSGATRGNEQFF.